This T cell receptor (beta chain) was captured by sequencing in a study of T cells after yellow fever vaccination. The study's findings and limits: Abundant clonotypes (contaminants from the bulk population) could be present in FACS-sorted repertoires. The booster response re-showed most primary clones: around 97% CD4, around 90% CD8.

5'RACE template switching produced TCR cDNA carrying a universal primer site and UMIs. TCRdb reprocessed the 5' RACE reads with MiXCR, giving one entry per CDR3 protein. This table holds about 230,000 distinct CDR3 sequences, roughly 6.8% found once. Germline trimming cut 6 bases from V and 6 bases from J; bases unmatched to any gene: 3. Germline CDR1 DFQATT, CDR2 SNEGSKA (reference sequence). The CDR3 covers 11 residues. The sample holds a few counts of this clonotype. The antigen is not known. The receptor comes from a young man who received the YFV17D yellow fever vaccine. The J gene is TRBJ1-2, the V gene TRBV20-1; 8 nucleotides line up with TRBD1. The sequenced sample was CD4+ T cells sorted from PBMCs, obtained on the day of the yellow fever booster vaccination. CDR3 DNA: TGCAGTGCACCGGGACAGGATGGCTACACCTTC. It yields the protein CSAPGQDGYTF.